The sequence of this T cell receptor beta chain was determined in a study of CD8+CD57+ T cells in acquired aplastic anemia. Study-level background: Yields of DNA that came from sorted CD4+ and CD8+ cells averaged roughly 3.3 ug. Mean read depth for CD4+ cells from healthy donors was roughly 10 million. Study findings and constraints: Between patients and controls, CD8+ Simpson's diversity did not vary significantly. Shared by patients and controls, nearly 30 CD8+ CDR3s were abundant in patients.

The V end lost 7 bases, the J end lost 9 bases, and 15 bases lay between the germline ends. The CDR3 extends over 11 amino acids. Germline-derived CDR1 and CDR2 are SQVTM and ANQGSEA. Details on this clonotype: Its specificity is not known.

Both TCR beta VDJ combination and CDR3 sequence profiling were carried out. Genomic DNA was the template for this profiling. Each CDR3 protein gets one entry after TCRdb re-called the reads with MiXCR. The repertoire has 35,000 to 40,000 distinct CDR3 sequences, more than 65% of them found once; the top ten carry roughly 22%. The sequence was collected from a human donor in good health, serving as a control. The rearrangement joins TRBV29-1 to TRBJ1-1, with a tentative D call TRBD1 (6 bases). The material sequenced was sorted CD4+, CD8+, or CD8+CD57+ T cells (not recorded which) from PBMCs. This CDR3 reads CSAQGGGQAFF. CDR3 DNA sequence: TGCAGCGCCCAGGGCGGGGGGCAAGCTTTCTTT.